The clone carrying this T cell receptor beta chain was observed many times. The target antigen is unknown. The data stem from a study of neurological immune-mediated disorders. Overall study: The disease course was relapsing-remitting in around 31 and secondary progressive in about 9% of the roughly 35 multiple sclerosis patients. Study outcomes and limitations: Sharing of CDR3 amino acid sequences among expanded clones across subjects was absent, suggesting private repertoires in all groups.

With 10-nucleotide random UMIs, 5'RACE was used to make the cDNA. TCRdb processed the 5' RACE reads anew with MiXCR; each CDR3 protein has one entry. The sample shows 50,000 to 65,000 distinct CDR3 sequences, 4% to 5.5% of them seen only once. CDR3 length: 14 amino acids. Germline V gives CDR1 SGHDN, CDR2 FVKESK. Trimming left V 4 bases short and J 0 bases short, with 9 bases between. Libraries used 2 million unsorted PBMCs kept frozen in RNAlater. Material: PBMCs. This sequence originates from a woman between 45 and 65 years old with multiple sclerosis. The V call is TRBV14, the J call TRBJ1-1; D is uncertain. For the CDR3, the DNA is TGTGCCAGCAGCCCCTCCCTCTTGAACACTGAAGCTTTCTTT. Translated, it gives CASSPSLLNTEAFF. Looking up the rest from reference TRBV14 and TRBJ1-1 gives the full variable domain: EAGVTQFPSHSVIEKGQTVTLRCDPISGHDNLYWYRRVMGKEIKFLLHFVKESKQDESGMPNNRFLAERTGGTYSTLKVQPAELEDSGVYFCASSPSLLNTEAFFGQGTRLTVV.